A single T cell receptor (beta chain) is shown here with its context. Antigen: not known. The investigators amplified TCR beta CDR3 regions from RNA transcripts. Initially, a first-round RT-PCR of the TCR CDR3 employed the HTBI primer set. TCRdb analysed the multiplex PCR reads with MiXCR anew, one entry per CDR3 protein. Of roughly 200,000 distinct CDR3 sequences listed, 15% to 20% were seen once; the top ten hold about 45%. This specimen comes from a study of T cells in Graves' hyperthyroidism and ophthalmopathy. Overall study results and limits: Most expanded thyroid clonotypes above 0.001 also appeared in blood.

Sequencing was performed on blood. This TCR came from a man aged 35-49 years with Graves' hyperthyroidism.

This chain's CDR3 is CATSDPTSGGTQETQYF. The CDR3 nucleotides read TGTGCCACCAGTGACCCTACTAGCGGGGGGACCCAAGAGACCCAGTACTTC. The chain links TRBV24-1 to TRBJ2-5; 12 positions agree with TRBD2. Trimming cost V 4 bases and J 1 base; bases outside gene matches: 6. Per germline, CDR1 KGHDR and CDR2 SFDVKD. The CDR3 contains 17 residues.